This TCR beta chain derives from a study of T cell responses to AZD1222 COVID-19 vaccine. Points from the study as a whole: Baseline testing showed seropositivity in only a handful of AZD1222 recipients. Increased Spike-specific TCR breadth and depth were observed after two AZD1222 doses. Samples come after the peak T cell response, not at day 14. A mostly white British donor set with more females was recruited, and clonal diversity was possibly underestimated.

Details on this clone: Antigen: not known.

The assay was immunoSEQ multiplex PCR, and TCRdb's table has in-frame clones only and misses some. The sample includes some 150,000 clones, roughly 88% of them seen just once. Germline V gene sequence: CDR1 SQVTM, CDR2 ANQGSEA. This CDR3 is 13 amino acids long. The germline V and J ends were trimmed by 7 bases and 5 bases, with 15 bases remaining between them. This receptor was obtained from an adult in good health. The specimen was peripheral blood, collected on day 0 of AZD1222 vaccination. V gene TRBV29-1 combines with J gene TRBJ1-5; a possible D gene is TRBD1 (5 bases). This CDR3 is CSAGTLPYQPQHF. Written as DNA, the CDR3 is TGCAGCGCTGGGACTCTCCCTTATCAGCCCCAGCATTTT.